This T cell receptor (beta chain) is from a study of identical twins. This clonotype appeared many times. Trimming cost V 3 bases and J 3 bases, with 9 bases left between them. The CDR3 covers 12 residues. Germline loops: CDR1 SQVTM, CDR2 ANQGSEA. Each CDR3 protein gets one entry after TCRdb re-called the 5' RACE reads with MiXCR. The repertoire holds fewer than 350,000 distinct CDR3 sequences, more than 6.5% seen once, with around 2.1% in the top ten. The sample also formed part of further work on yellow fever vaccine responses in identical twins.

Sample: memory (CD45RO+) T cells sorted from blood. The rearrangement uses TRBV29-1 and TRBJ2-7; a weak D match, TRBD1 (6 bases). This clonotype was obtained from a woman aged 18-29 years in good health. This CDR3 is CSVEVGGYEQYF. CDR3 DNA sequence: TGCAGCGTTGAGGTAGGGGGCTACGAGCAGTACTTC.